This T cell receptor (beta chain) was sequenced for a study of OX40 agonist ivuxolimab in advanced cancers. Whole-study context: Dose-escalation cases comprised hepatocellular carcinoma, melanoma, renal cell or head and neck cancer.

In germline, CDR1 is LNHDA, CDR2 SQIVND (reference sequence). CDR3 length equals 14 residues. Trimming removed 9 bases at V and 3 bases at J, with 16 bases between. Produced via immunoSEQ multiplex PCR; TCRdb's table is partial and in-frame only. The sample yields roughly 93,000 clones, about 90% seen once. Concerning this clone itself: Its target is not known.

Study-level points and caveats: Those patients achieving a partial response at 0.1-3.0 mg/kg showed among the lowest clonal expansion.

Blood was sampled at baseline, cycle 4 day 1, and cycle 7 day 1. Material: CD4+ or CD8+ T cells sorted from blood, obtained in a trial of the OX40 agonist ivuxolimab. The V gene is TRBV19, the J gene TRBJ2-3, with D possibly matching TRBD1 (5 bases). This clonotype originated in an adult with an advanced solid tumor such as melanoma, head and neck, liver or kidney cancer. The CDR3, as DNA: TGTGCCAGCGACGCTACCACAGGAACAGATACGCAGTATTTT. This encodes CASDATTGTDTQYF.